These 18 T cell receptor beta chains were all obtained from the same sample, sequenced in a study of blood T cell repertoires in COVID-19. Assay used: immunoSEQ multiplex PCR; TCRdb lists only in-frame clones, some missing. The sample shows approximately 340,000 clones, approximately 86% of them seen only once. Sequenced sample: peripheral blood. These receptors were obtained from a young man with COVID-19, enrolled during active disease.

The table lists this clone with a count of one. The chain is built from TRBV19 and TRBJ2-7; TRBD2 is a possible D gene (7 bases). The V end was cut by 5 bases, the J end by 2 bases, with 13 bases between. CDR1 is LNHDA and CDR2 is SQIVND in the germline V gene (reference sequence). The CDR3 extends over 14 amino acids. CDR3 sequence (DNA): TGTGCCAGTAGTGGGCGGGGGCGGGCCTACGAGCAGTACTTC. This sequence encodes CASSGRGRAYEQYF. The whole variable domain, remainder taken from reference TRBV19 and TRBJ2-7, is DGGITQSPKYLFRKEGQNVTLSCEQNLNHDAMYWYRQDPGQGLRLIYYSQIVNDFQKGDIAEGYSVSREKKESFPLTVTSAQKNPTAFYLCASSGRGRAYEQYFGPGTRLTVT.

V usage is TRBV2 and J usage is TRBJ2-7; TRBD1 matches at 9 bases. The CDR3 is 16 amino acids. Germline CDR1 reads SNHLY; CDR2 reads FYNNEI. The V gene end was trimmed by 3 bases and the J gene end by 1 base; junction bases not matched to a gene: 7. The CDR3 loop reads CASSDLGQGLSYEQYF. The CDR3 coding sequence is TGTGCCAGCAGTGATCTCGGACAGGGGCTGTCCTACGAGCAGTACTTC.

The chain has TRBV7-2 and TRBJ1-5, with 9 bases matching TRBD1. After removal of 3 bases from V and 2 bases from J, the junction contained 2 bases not matched to a gene. The germline V gene encodes CDR1 SGHTA and CDR2 FQGNSA. This CDR3 is built from 15 residues. CDR3 coding DNA: TGTGCCAGCAGCTTCAGACAGGGGGGCAATCAGCCCCAGCATTTT. Translating gives CASSFRQGGNQPQHF.

The gene calls are TRBV14 and TRBJ2-1; a possible D gene is TRBD1 (5 bases). CDR1 is SGHDN and CDR2 is FVKESK in the germline V gene. This CDR3 region has 15 residues. The V end was cut by 4 bases, the J end by 0 bases, with 10 bases between. In DNA form, the CDR3 reads TGTGCCAGCAGCCCGGACACCGGCTCCTACAATGAGCAGTTCTTC. Its translation is CASSPDTGSYNEQFF.

The chain combines TRBV2 with TRBJ1-2, with D hard to call. Germline V gives CDR1 SNHLY, CDR2 FYNNEI. CDR3 size: 11 residues. The germline V and J ends were trimmed by 2 bases and 6 bases, with 4 bases remaining between them. The CDR3 sequence: CASSEQDGYTF. In DNA, the CDR3 is TGTGCCAGCAGTGAACAGGATGGCTACACCTTC.

The rearrangement joins TRBV10-3 to TRBJ1-4; no clear D gene. From germline, CDR1 is ENHRY and CDR2 SYGVKD. The CDR3 extends over 17 amino acids. Trimming left V 1 base short and J 4 bases short, with 16 bases between. CDR3: CAISELDATGFNEKLFF. The CDR3 region has the DNA TGTGCCATCAGTGAGTTGGATGCGACGGGATTTAATGAAAAACTGTTTTTT.

The V gene is TRBV3-1 (or the pseudogene TRBV3-2), the J gene TRBJ2-7; TRBD2 matches 12 bases. This CDR3 region has 16 residues. The germline CDR1 and CDR2 sequences are LGHDT and YNNKEL (reference sequence). After removal of 1 base from V and 6 bases from J, the junction contained 7 bases not matched to a gene. The CDR3 nucleotides are TGTGCCAGCAGCCAAGGTCTAGCGGGAGGGCCGTTCGAGCAGTACTTC. Its translation is CASSQGLAGGPFEQYF.

The chain carries TRBV6-5 and TRBJ2-7, with 8 bases lining up with TRBD1. Germline assignment: CDR1 MNHEY and CDR2 SVGAGI. This CDR3 has 16 residues. With V trimmed by 4 bases and J by 0 bases, 8 bases remained unmatched. CDR3 protein: CASSSETGAFSYEQYF. In DNA form, the CDR3 reads TGTGCCAGCAGTTCCGAGACAGGGGCTTTCTCCTACGAGCAGTACTTC.

The CDR3 region has the DNA TGTGCCAGCAGCCTCATGAACACTGAAGCTTTCTTT. This encodes CASSLMNTEAFF. The chain couples TRBV7-8 to TRBJ1-1; D unresolved. Germline CDR1 reads SGHVS; CDR2 reads FQNEAQ. The V and J ends lost 5 bases and 0 bases respectively, with 4 bases between them. The CDR3 sequence is 12 residues long.

This clone has a handful of counts. The CDR3 sequence is CASSLKGGAWYEQYF. In nucleotides, the CDR3 is TGTGCCAGCAGCCTCAAAGGGGGGGCATGGTACGAGCAGTACTTC. This chain links TRBV6-5 with TRBJ2-7; the D gene is possibly TRBD2 (7 bases). With 6 bases removed from V and 4 bases from J, the gap between germline ends came to 19 bases. The CDR3 sequence is 15 residues long. The germline V gene encodes CDR1 MNHEY and CDR2 SVGAGI.

The chain carries TRBV21-1 and TRBJ1-5; TRBD1, the table's D call, lacks a check against the DNA. TRBV21-1 is a pseudogene. This CDR3 comprises 14 residues. The CDR3 region is CASSKRAGDQPQHF. CDR3 sequence (DNA): TGTGCCAGCAGCAAAAGGGCAGGGGATCAGCCCCAGCATTTT.

The chain joins TRBV3-1 (or the pseudogene TRBV3-2) to TRBJ2-2; 7 bases fit TRBD1. The CDR3 has 15 residues. Germline assignment: CDR1 LGHDT and CDR2 YNNKEL (reference sequence). Trimming at V came to 6 bases and at J to 3 bases, leaving 7 bases not matched to a gene. The CDR3 loop reads CASSPGQTYTGELFF. CDR3 in DNA: TGTGCCAGCAGTCCGGGACAGACTTACACCGGGGAGCTGTTTTTT.

CDR3 DNA: TGTGCCAGTAGTTCACACAGGGGGCGGACGGGAATAAGCAATCAGCCCCAGCATTTT. Its translation: CASSSHRGRTGISNQPQHF. The chain combines TRBV19 with TRBJ1-5; TRBD1 agrees at 9 bases. The V and J ends lost 5 bases and 1 base, in that order; junction bases with no gene match: 15. The CDR3 totals 19 residues. Germline loops: CDR1 LNHDA, CDR2 SQIVND (reference sequence).

This chain joins TRBV21-1 and TRBJ2-1; the D call in the table, TRBD2, was not verified against the DNA. TRBV21-1 is an annotated pseudogene. This CDR3 region has 19 residues. This chain's CDR3 is CASSSPGSRGARSYNEQFF. CDR3 nucleotide sequence: TGTGCCAGCAGCTCGCCGGGTTCCCGGGGGGCCCGCTCCTACAATGAGCAGTTCTTC.

The chain links TRBV7-3 to TRBJ2-5, with 7 nucleotides matching TRBD1. This CDR3 comprises 15 residues. The ends lost 2 bases at V and 4 bases at J; junction bases unmatched: 7. The V gene's germline CDR1 is SGHTA and CDR2 FQGTGA. CDR3 nucleotide sequence: TGTGCCAGCAGCTTAGGACAGGCCTCCGGAGAGACCCAGTACTTC. This translates into CASSLGQASGETQYF.

The chain has TRBV6-2 or TRBV6-3 and TRBJ2-3; 7 bases agree with TRBD2. Germline V CDR1 and CDR2: MNHEY, SVGEGT. The CDR3 covers 15 residues. V trimming: 3 bases; J trimming: 2 bases; junction bases outside the gene matches: 5. CDR3 loop: CASSYSGYHTDTQYF. CDR3 coding DNA: TGTGCCAGCAGTTATAGCGGGTATCACACAGATACGCAGTATTTT.

The chain uses TRBV25-1 and TRBJ2-1, with TRBD2 as a possible D gene (6 bases). Between the trimmed V and J ends, which lost 7 bases and 9 bases, there was a span of 13 bases. There are 12 residues in the CDR3. Germline loops: CDR1 MGHDK, CDR2 SYGVNS. CDR3 residues: CASTKTGSEQFF. DNA for the CDR3: TGTGCCAGCACAAAGACCGGGAGTGAGCAGTTCTTC.

V and J are TRBV5-6 and TRBJ2-7; tentatively, D is TRBD2 (6 bases). Germline values: CDR1 SGHDT, CDR2 YYEEEE. The CDR3 covers 16 residues. V lost 4 bases and J 7 bases, leaving 24 bases between the germline ends. The CDR3 sequence: CASSHWGDAFSGEQYF. The CDR3 region has the DNA TGTGCCAGCAGCCATTGGGGGGACGCGTTCTCGGGGGAGCAGTACTTC.